The present T cell receptor (beta chain) was sequenced within a study of blood T cell repertoires in COVID-19. Study-level information: Acute and convalescent COVID-19 specimens originated in the United States, Italy and Spain. In each case, the material was cDNA or gDNA derived from T cells, B-cell-depleted T cells, or PBMCs.

With 7 bases clipped from V and 4 bases from J, the junction kept 19 bases outside the gene matches. This CDR3 comprises 18 residues. Participant-reported clinical history was the basis for cohort assignment. Two negative PCRs, clearance, or symptom resolution had been documented for recovered Cohort 3 donors. Assay used: immunoSEQ multiplex PCR; TCRdb lists only in-frame clones, some missing. The table lists 490,000 or so clones, more than 85% of them singletons, with around 7.9% in the top ten. The rearrangement links TRBV6-7 to TRBJ2-1, with 7 bases lining up with TRBD1. TRBV6-7 belongs to the ORF category, with a function that is uncertain. This TCR derives from a woman in her sixties or seventies who had recovered from COVID-19. Material: PBMCs or T cells enriched from blood (not recorded which). CDR3 in amino acids: CASIPNGPPGQPYNEQFF. CDR3 in DNA: TGTGCCAGCATCCCGAACGGACCGCCGGGACAGCCTTACAATGAGCAGTTCTTC.